This entry lists 3 T cell receptor beta chains sequenced from one sample in a study of CD8+ T cells in alopecia areata. Sequencing templates came from extracted RNA that was reverse transcribed into cDNA. Some clones are missing from TCRdb's copy, which holds only in-frame ones; the method was immunoSEQ multiplex PCR. The sample gives 100,000 to 150,000 clones, 35% to 40% of which show up once; approximately 3.3% is in the top ten. The sequenced material came from CD4+ T cells sorted from blood. Every receptor here comes from a human donor with alopecia areata.

This clone has a handful of counts. The genes are TRBV15 and TRBJ2-7, with 9 bases that match TRBD1. With V trimmed by 0 bases and J by 5 bases, 5 bases remained unmatched. The CDR3 is 15 residues long. The germline V gene encodes CDR1 LNHNV and CDR2 YYDKDF (reference sequence). CDR3 coding DNA: TGTGCCACCAGCAGAGATAACAGGGGGCTCGACGAGCAGTACTTC. Encoded protein: CATSRDNRGLDEQYF.

This clone was detected only a few times. The chain carries TRBV7-3 and TRBJ2-3; D uncertain. Germline CDR1 SGHTA, CDR2 FQGTGA. The V gene lost 5 bases and the J gene lost 1 base, with 10 bases spanning the gap. This CDR3 is 14 amino acids long. CDR3 in amino acids: CASSPWAGTDTQYF. The CDR3, as DNA: TGTGCCAGCAGCCCCTGGGCAGGCACAGATACGCAGTATTTT.

This clone was counted between two and nine times. The chain couples TRBV23-1 to TRBJ1-5; 8 bases map to TRBD1. TRBV23-1 is flagged as an ORF with uncertain function. The CDR3 has 18 amino acids. Unmatched junction bases numbered 18, after V lost 2 bases and J lost 9 bases. Here the CDR3 reads CASSQQIRDRRLQPPQHF. DNA for the CDR3: TGCGCCAGCAGTCAACAAATCCGGGACAGGAGACTTCAGCCGCCCCAGCATTTT.